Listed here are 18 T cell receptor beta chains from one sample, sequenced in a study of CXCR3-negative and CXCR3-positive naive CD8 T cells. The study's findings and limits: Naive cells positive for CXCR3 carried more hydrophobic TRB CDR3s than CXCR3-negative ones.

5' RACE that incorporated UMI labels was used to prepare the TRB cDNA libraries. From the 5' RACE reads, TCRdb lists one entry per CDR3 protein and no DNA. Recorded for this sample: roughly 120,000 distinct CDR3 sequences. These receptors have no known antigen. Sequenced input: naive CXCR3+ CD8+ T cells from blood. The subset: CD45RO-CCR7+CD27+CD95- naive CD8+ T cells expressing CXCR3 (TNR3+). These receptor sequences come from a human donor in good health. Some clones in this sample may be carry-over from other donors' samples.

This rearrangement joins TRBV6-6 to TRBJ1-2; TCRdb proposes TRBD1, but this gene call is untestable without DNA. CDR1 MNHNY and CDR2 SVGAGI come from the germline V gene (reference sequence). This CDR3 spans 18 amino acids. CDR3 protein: CASSYAEQATRIDYGYTF.

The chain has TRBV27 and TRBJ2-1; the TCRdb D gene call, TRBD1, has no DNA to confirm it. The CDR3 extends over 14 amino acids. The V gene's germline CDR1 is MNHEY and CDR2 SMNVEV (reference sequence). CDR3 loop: CASSFPGTYNEQFF.

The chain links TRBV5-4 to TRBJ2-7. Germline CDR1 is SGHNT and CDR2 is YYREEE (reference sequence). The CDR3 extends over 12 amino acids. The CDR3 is CASSLEFYEQYF.

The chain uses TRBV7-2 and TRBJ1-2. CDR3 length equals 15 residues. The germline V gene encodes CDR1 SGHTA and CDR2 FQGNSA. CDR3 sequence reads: CASSYADLNNYGYTF.

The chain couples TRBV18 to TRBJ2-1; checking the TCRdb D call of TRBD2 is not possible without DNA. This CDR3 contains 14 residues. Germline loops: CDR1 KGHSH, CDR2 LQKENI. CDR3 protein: CASSHRLDPNEQFF.

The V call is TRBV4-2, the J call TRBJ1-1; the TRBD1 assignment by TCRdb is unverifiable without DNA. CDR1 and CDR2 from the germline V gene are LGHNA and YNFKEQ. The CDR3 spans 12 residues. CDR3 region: CASSRGESEAFF.

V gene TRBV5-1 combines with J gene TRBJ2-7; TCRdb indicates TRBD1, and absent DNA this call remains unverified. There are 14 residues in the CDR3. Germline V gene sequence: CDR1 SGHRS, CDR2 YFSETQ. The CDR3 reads CASSVQGSGYEQYF.

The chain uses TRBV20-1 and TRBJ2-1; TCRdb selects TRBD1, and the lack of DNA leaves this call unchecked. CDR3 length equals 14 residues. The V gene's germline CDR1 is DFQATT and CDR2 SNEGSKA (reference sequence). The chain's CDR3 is CSAPSPSDYNEQFF.

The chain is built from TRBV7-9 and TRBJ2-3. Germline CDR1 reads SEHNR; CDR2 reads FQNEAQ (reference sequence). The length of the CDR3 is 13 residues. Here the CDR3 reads CASSLPNTDTQYF. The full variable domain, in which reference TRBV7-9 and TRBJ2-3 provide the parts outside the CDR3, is DTGVSQNPRHKITKRGQNVTFRCDPISEHNRLYWYRQTLGQGPEFLTYFQNEAQLEKSRLLSDRFSAERPKGSFSTLEIQRTEQGDSAMYLCASSLPNTDTQYFGPGTRLTVL.

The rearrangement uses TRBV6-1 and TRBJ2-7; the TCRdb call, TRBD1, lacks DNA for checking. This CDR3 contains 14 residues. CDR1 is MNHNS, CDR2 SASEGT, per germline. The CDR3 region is CASSQRDRTYEQYF.

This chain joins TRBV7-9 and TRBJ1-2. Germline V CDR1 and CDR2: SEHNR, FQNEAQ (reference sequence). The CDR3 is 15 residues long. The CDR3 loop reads CASSYGPPRDYGYTF.

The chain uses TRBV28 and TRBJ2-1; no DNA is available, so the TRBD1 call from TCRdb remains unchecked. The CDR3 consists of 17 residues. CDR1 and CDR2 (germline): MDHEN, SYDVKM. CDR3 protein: CASSFSDLTGRDNEQFF.

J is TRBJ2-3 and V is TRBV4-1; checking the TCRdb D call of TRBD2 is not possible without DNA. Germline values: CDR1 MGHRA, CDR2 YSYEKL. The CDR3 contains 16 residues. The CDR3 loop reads CASSLQGEGGTDTQYF.

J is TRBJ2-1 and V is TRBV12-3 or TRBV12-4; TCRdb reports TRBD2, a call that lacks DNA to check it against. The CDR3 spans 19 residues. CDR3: CASKPTGTSGVSSYNEQFF.

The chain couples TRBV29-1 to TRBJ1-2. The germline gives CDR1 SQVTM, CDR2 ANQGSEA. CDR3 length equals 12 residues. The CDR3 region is CSVEDNNYGYTF.

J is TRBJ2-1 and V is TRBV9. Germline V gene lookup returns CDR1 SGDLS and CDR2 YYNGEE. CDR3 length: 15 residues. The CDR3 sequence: CASSAGGATYNEQFF.

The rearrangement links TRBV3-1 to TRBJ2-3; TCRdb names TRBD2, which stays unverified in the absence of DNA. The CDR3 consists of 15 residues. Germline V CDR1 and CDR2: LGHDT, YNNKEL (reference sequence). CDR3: CASSSLSALTDTQYF.

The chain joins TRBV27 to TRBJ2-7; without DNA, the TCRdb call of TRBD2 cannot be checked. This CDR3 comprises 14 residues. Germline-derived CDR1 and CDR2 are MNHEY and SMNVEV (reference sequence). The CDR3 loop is CATGPGTPSYEQYF.